Presented here are 30 T cell receptor beta chains from one specimen sequenced in a study of cytomegalovirus exposure and HLA in healthy donors. Primers for the PCR totalled 60 Vbeta and 13 Jbeta. Sequencing used immunoSEQ multiplex PCR; TCRdb keeps in-frame clones, though not all of them. The sample holds 200,000 or so clones, roughly 84% seen once. The sequencing sample was made of PBMCs. The receptors shown here come from a girl in the first two years of life in good health and CMV-seronegative.

The chain combines TRBV27 with TRBJ2-7; D is unclear. Trimming took 4 bases from V and 1 from J, leaving 8 bases between them. The CDR3 extends over 13 amino acids. Per the germline V gene, CDR1 is MNHEY and CDR2 is SMNVEV (reference sequence). The CDR3 region has the DNA TGTGCCAGCAGTTATTTCGGGTCCTACGAGCAGTACTTC. Translation: CASSYFGSYEQYF.

This sequence joins TRBV7-5 and TRBJ1-5; TRBD1, the table's D call, lacks a check against the DNA. TRBV7-5 is a documented pseudogene. The CDR3 runs to 14 residues. CDR3: CVRSLGIRDQPQHF. For the CDR3, the DNA is TGTGTCAGAAGCTTAGGTATCAGGGATCAGCCCCAGCATTTT.

This clone has more than one count but fewer than ten. The chain couples TRBV19 to TRBJ2-7, with TRBD1 identical over 8 bases. This CDR3 is built from 14 residues. V lost 6 bases, J lost 2 bases, and 6 bases stayed unmatched. Germline assignment: CDR1 LNHDA and CDR2 SQIVND (reference sequence). As DNA, the CDR3 is TGTGCCAGTAGCGAATACAGGGGGACCTACGAGCAGTACTTC. It yields the protein CASSEYRGTYEQYF. The complete variable domain, with remaining parts taken from reference TRBV19 and TRBJ2-7, reads DGGITQSPKYLFRKEGQNVTLSCEQNLNHDAMYWYRQDPGQGLRLIYYSQIVNDFQKGDIAEGYSVSREKKESFPLTVTSAQKNPTAFYLCASSEYRGTYEQYFGPGTRLTVT.

V gene TRBV18 combines with J gene TRBJ1-5, with a possible D match to TRBD1 (6 bases). Deletions cut 6 bases from V and 5 bases from J, with 17 bases between. Germline V lookup: CDR1 KGHSH, CDR2 LQKENI. CDR3 length: 15 amino acids. The CDR3 reads CASSLAGAGDQPQHF. CDR3 bases: TGTGCCAGCTCCCTAGCAGGGGCGGGGGATCAGCCCCAGCATTTT.

This chain links TRBV2 with TRBJ1-1, with D uncertain. Per germline, CDR1 SNHLY and CDR2 FYNNEI. With 0 bases removed from V and 5 bases from J, the gap between germline ends came to 10 bases. The CDR3 is 14 residues long. DNA of the CDR3: TGTGCCAGCAGTGAAGCGGCGGCCCTGACTGAAGCTTTCTTT. It encodes CASSEAAALTEAFF.

This clone was found once. At one of its ends the junction is not consistent with the germline gene, which may arise from a read error. The J gene is TRBJ2-1, the V gene TRBV7-9; D possibly corresponds to TRBD2 (5 bases). CDR3 length: 15 amino acids. CDR1 is SEHNR, CDR2 FQNEAQ, per germline (reference sequence). The CDR3 reads CSSSLGRARNNEQFF. CDR3 DNA sequence: TGTTCCAGCAGCTTAGGGCGGGCTAGGAACAATGAGCAGTTCTTC.

The chain couples TRBV29-1 to TRBJ1-2; maybe TRBD1 (5 bases). Germline CDR1 SQVTM, CDR2 ANQGSEA. This CDR3 is 12 amino acids long. V lost 2 bases and J 7 bases, leaving 11 bases between the germline ends. This chain's CDR3 is CSVELQGTGYTF. For the CDR3, the DNA is TGCAGCGTTGAACTCCAGGGAACTGGCTACACCTTC.

The gene calls are TRBV7-9 and TRBJ1-5, with TRBD1 identical over 10 bases. J gave up 3 bases and V 5 bases, and 4 bases lay outside the gene matches. Germline V gives CDR1 SEHNR, CDR2 FQNEAQ (reference sequence). The CDR3 extends over 15 amino acids. The DNA for the CDR3 is TGTGCCAGCAGCGACAGGGGGCTGGACAATCAGCCCCAGCATTTT. It specifies CASSDRGLDNQPQHF. Supplemented by reference TRBV7-9 and TRBJ1-5, the full variable domain reads DTGVSQNPRHKITKRGQNVTFRCDPISEHNRLYWYRQTLGQGPEFLTYFQNEAQLEKSRLLSDRFSAERPKGSFSTLEIQRTEQGDSAMYLCASSDRGLDNQPQHFGDGTRLSIL.

This chain uses TRBV2 with TRBJ2-3; 9 bases are a match to TRBD2. CDR3 length: 17 residues. Germline CDR1 SNHLY, CDR2 FYNNEI. The junction had 14 bases not matched to a gene; V was cut back by 6 bases and J by 4 bases. CDR3 bases: TGTGCCAGCAGGGGCTGGACTAGCGATATTAATCCAGATACGCAGTATTTT. This gives the protein CASRGWTSDINPDTQYF. The variable domain in full, with the rest retrieved from reference TRBV2 and TRBJ2-3, is EPEVTQTPSHQVTQMGQEVILRCVPISNHLYFYWYRQILGQKVEFLVSFYNNEISEKSEIFDDQFSVERPDGSNFTLKIRSTKLEDSAMYFCASRGWTSDINPDTQYFGPGTRLTVL.

The rearrangement links TRBV6-1 to TRBJ1-1, with D possibly matching TRBD1 (6 bases). Germline V CDR1 and CDR2: MNHNS, SASEGT. CDR3 size: 13 residues. V was cut by 7 bases and J by 6 bases, with 15 bases left in between. This CDR3 is CASMRTASSEAFF. The CDR3 nucleotides are TGTGCCAGCATGCGGACAGCCTCGTCTGAAGCTTTCTTT.

The V gene is TRBV6-6, the J gene TRBJ2-7; 12 bases match TRBD1. CDR3 length: 15 amino acids. Germline CDR1 reads MNHNY; CDR2 reads SVGAGI (reference sequence). V lost 4 bases, J lost 6 bases, and 7 bases stayed unmatched. CDR3 protein: CASSLPGQGAGEQYF. The CDR3, as DNA: TGTGCCAGCAGTTTGCCGGGACAGGGGGCGGGCGAGCAGTACTTC.

The chain is built from TRBV30 and TRBJ1-1; 7 bases align to TRBD1. The trim removed 4 bases at V and 4 bases at J, leaving 6 bases unmatched. The CDR3 contains 13 residues. Germline lookup yields CDR1 GTSNPN and CDR2 SVGIG (reference sequence). The CDR3 reads CAWNVGGITEAFF. The CDR3, as DNA: TGTGCCTGGAACGTAGGGGGCATCACTGAAGCTTTCTTT.

This chain joins TRBV14 and TRBJ2-5, with 7 bases fitting TRBD1. The J call is in doubt because the DNA end fits TRBJ2-7 better. Germline values: CDR1 SGHDN, CDR2 FVKESK. The CDR3 extends over 19 amino acids. CDR3 nucleotide sequence: TGTGCCAGCAGCCAAGTTGTTGTCCCGGGACAGCGAAGCTCCTACGAGCAGTACTTC. As protein: CASSQVVVPGQRSSYEQYF.

J is TRBJ1-5 and V is TRBV5-1, with D possibly matching TRBD1 (6 bases). V lost 3 bases, J lost 7 bases, and 17 bases lay in between. The CDR3 spans 15 residues. In germline, CDR1 is SGHRS, CDR2 YFSETQ. The CDR3 region has the DNA TGCGCCAGCAGCTATGGGACACCACCAGGACAGCCCCAGCATTTT. It is translated as CASSYGTPPGQPQHF. The entire variable domain, with the rest obtained from reference TRBV5-1 and TRBJ1-5, is as follows: KAGVTQTPRYLIKTRGQQVTLSCSPISGHRSVSWYQQTPGQGLQFLFEYFSETQRNKGNFPGRFSGRQFSNSRSEMNVSTLELGDSALYLCASSYGTPPGQPQHFGDGTRLSIL.

The chain has TRBV4-3 and TRBJ2-1, with 7 bases matching TRBD2. CDR1 is LGHNA, CDR2 YSLEER, per germline. Unmatched junction bases numbered 12, after V lost 3 bases and J lost 4 bases. This CDR3 has 17 residues. The CDR3 region has the DNA TGCGCCAGCAGCCAGGACCGGGCGGGAGCCCTTTACAATGAGCAGTTCTTC. Amino acids: CASSQDRAGALYNEQFF.

The rearrangement links TRBV7-8 to TRBJ2-7; TRBD1 aligns across 9 bases. J was trimmed by 2 bases and V by 4 bases; bases with no gene match: 3. This CDR3 has 14 amino acids. The germline V gene encodes CDR1 SGHVS and CDR2 FQNEAQ. The CDR3: CASSSGTGPYEQYF. The CDR3 coding sequence is TGTGCCAGCAGCTCCGGGACAGGGCCCTACGAGCAGTACTTC. Filled out from reference TRBV7-8 and TRBJ2-7, the complete variable domain reads GAGVSQSPRYKVAKRGQDVALRCDPISGHVSLFWYQQALGQGPEFLTYFQNEAQLDKSGLPSDRFFAERPEGSVSTLKIQRTQQEDSAVYLCASSSGTGPYEQYFGPGTRLTVT.

There are a few counts of this clone. This rearrangement joins TRBV6-5 to TRBJ2-1; 8 nucleotides align to TRBD2. The CDR3 has 15 residues. Germline trimming cut 8 bases from V and 2 bases from J; bases unmatched to any gene: 8. Germline lookup yields CDR1 MNHEY and CDR2 SVGAGI. CDR3 sequence reads: CASRVSGGPYNEQFF. CDR3 nucleotides: TGTGCCAGCCGAGTGTCGGGGGGGCCCTACAATGAGCAGTTCTTC.

This clone has only one observation. The chain joins TRBV9 to TRBJ1-2, with 9 bases identical to TRBD1. Germline trimming cut 0 bases from V and 4 bases from J; bases unmatched to any gene: 7. The CDR3 is 16 residues long. Germline loops: CDR1 SGDLS, CDR2 YYNGEE. The CDR3 sequence: CASSVDGGQGFYGYTF. CDR3 sequence (DNA): TGTGCCAGCAGCGTAGATGGGGGACAGGGATTCTATGGCTACACCTTC.

V is TRBV27 and J is TRBJ2-7, with TRBD1 identical over 8 bases. Losses at the gene ends were 3 bases for V and 4 bases for J; bases not matched to a gene: 11. The CDR3 consists of 16 residues. From germline, CDR1 is MNHEY and CDR2 SMNVEV (reference sequence). The DNA for the CDR3 is TGTGCCAGCAGTTTTATGGGCGGGACAGGTTATTACGAGCAGTACTTC. Translated, it gives CASSFMGGTGYYEQYF.

The chain joins TRBV11-2 to TRBJ2-7, with D perhaps TRBD1 (5 bases). Germline lookup yields CDR1 SGHAT and CDR2 FQNNGV. The CDR3 runs 14 residues. The V and J ends lost 3 bases and 4 bases respectively, with 13 bases between them. The CDR3 DNA is TGTGCCAGCAGCTTCTTTCCTCAGGGATACGAGCAGTACTTC. This sequence encodes CASSFFPQGYEQYF.

This clone is a singleton in its sample. The chain has TRBV2 and TRBJ2-1; possible D gene TRBD2, 6 bases. The length of the CDR3 is 13 residues. Between the trimmed V and J ends, which lost 9 bases and 3 bases, there was a span of 12 bases. Germline CDR1 SNHLY, CDR2 FYNNEI. CDR3 nucleotides: TGTGCCAGTACCGGGACTTTCTACAATGAGCAGTTCTTC. Its translation: CASTGTFYNEQFF.

This clone appeared once. This CDR3 is CASSFSLEQYF. DNA for the CDR3: TGTGCCAGCAGCTTCTCCCTCGAGCAGTACTTC. The chain is built from TRBV5-6 and TRBJ2-7; no clear D gene. This CDR3 has 11 residues. With 2 bases removed from V and 6 bases from J, the gap between germline ends came to 6 bases. Germline CDR1 SGHDT, CDR2 YYEEEE. Full variable domain (rest looked up from reference TRBV5-6 and TRBJ2-7): DAGVTQSPTHLIKTRGQQVTLRCSPKSGHDTVSWYQQALGQGPQFIFQYYEEEERQRGNFPDRFSGHQFPNYSSELNVNALLLGDSALYLCASSFSLEQYFGPGTRLTVT.

The V and J genes are TRBV15 and TRBJ1-5; 8 nucleotides align to TRBD1. J was trimmed by 8 bases and V by 1 base; bases with no gene match: 4. Germline CDR1 reads LNHNV; CDR2 reads YYDKDF (reference sequence). This CDR3 is built from 14 residues. The DNA of the CDR3 is TGTGCCACCAGCAGAGGGCAGGGGGCAAAGCCCCAGCATTTT. Its translation: CATSRGQGAKPQHF.

The chain has TRBV6-5 and TRBJ2-7; 10 nucleotides match TRBD2. This CDR3 contains 15 residues. CDR1 and CDR2 from the germline V gene are MNHEY and SVGAGI. Unmatched junction bases numbered 3, after V lost 0 bases and J lost 4 bases. DNA of the CDR3: TGTGCCAGCAGTTACTCGAAAGCGGGGGGGTACGAGCAGTACTTC. It encodes CASSYSKAGGYEQYF.

The genes are TRBV5-1 and TRBJ1-5; possibly TRBD1 for D (6 bases). Trimming removed 0 bases at V and 0 bases at J, with 7 bases between. Germline loops: CDR1 SGHRS, CDR2 YFSETQ. The CDR3 consists of 15 residues. CDR3 residues: CASSLAGDSNQPQHF. The CDR3 nucleotides are TGCGCCAGCAGCTTGGCAGGGGATAGCAATCAGCCCCAGCATTTT.

V gene TRBV19 combines with J gene TRBJ2-4, with D tentatively TRBD1 (5 bases). The ends were cut back, 5 bases at V and 5 bases at J, with 13 bases in the middle. Germline CDR1 LNHDA, CDR2 SQIVND (reference sequence). The CDR3 spans 14 residues. The chain's CDR3 is CASSSDWGQNIQYF. The CDR3 nucleotides read TGTGCCAGTAGTTCCGATTGGGGCCAAAACATTCAGTACTTC.

The chain has TRBV6-5 and TRBJ2-7, with TRBD2 matching 8 bases. The V gene end was trimmed by 5 bases and the J gene end by 3 bases; junction bases not matched to a gene: 9. Germline loops: CDR1 MNHEY, CDR2 SVGAGI. The CDR3 consists of 15 residues. The CDR3 nucleotides read TGTGCCAGCAGTAGCCTTAGCGGGACGATCTACGAGCAGTACTTC. This translates into CASSSLSGTIYEQYF.

The J gene is TRBJ2-1, the V gene TRBV30, with 7 bases that match TRBD2. The V and J ends lost 0 bases and 2 bases, in that order; junction bases with no gene match: 10. The CDR3 spans 17 residues. The germline V gene encodes CDR1 GTSNPN and CDR2 SVGIG (reference sequence). For the CDR3, the DNA is TGTGCCTGGAGTGTACGCGCGTCTAGCGGAACCTACAATGAGCAGTTCTTC. This encodes CAWSVRASSGTYNEQFF.

DNA for the CDR3: TGCGCCAGCAGCTGGGACATTTGGGACTCTGGAAACACCATATATTTT. This translates into CASSWDIWDSGNTIYF. V gene TRBV5-1 combines with J gene TRBJ1-3, with D maybe TRBD1 (6 bases). V gave up 3 bases and J gave up 0 bases, with 13 bases separating them. This CDR3 contains 16 residues. Germline V gene data show CDR1 as SGHRS and CDR2 as YFSETQ.

The rearrangement joins TRBV6-5 to TRBJ2-7; 10 positions match TRBD2. Germline loops: CDR1 MNHEY, CDR2 SVGAGI. The CDR3 runs to 16 residues. The V and J ends lost 0 bases and 6 bases, in that order; junction bases with no gene match: 8. DNA of the CDR3: TGTGCCAGCAGTTACTCGCCTAGCGGGAGTATGCCCGAGCAGTACTTC. Translating gives CASSYSPSGSMPEQYF.